The following is a T cell receptor beta chain sequence with its context. Its antigen is not identified. The source of the sample is a study of cytomegalovirus exposure and HLA in healthy donors. It was with 60 Vbeta and 13 Jbeta primers that the PCR ran. Libraries were prepared by immunoSEQ multiplex PCR; TCRdb keeps only in-frame clonotypes and omits some of them. This table has over 150,000 clones, around four fifths appearing once. Study-level findings and limits: In a later analysis, specific HLA alleles were associated with 15,000 or so TCR beta sequences at a 0.05 false discovery rate. In a later analysis, V- and J-gene trimming of beta chains associated with a DCLRE1C missense variant, replicated independently.

Germline V gene lookup returns CDR1 SGHNT and CDR2 YENEEA. The V segment lost 5 bases and the J segment 6 bases; nucleotides outside the gene matches: 8. This CDR3 region has 15 residues. Material: PBMCs. This sequence originates from a woman between 45 and 60 years old in good health and CMV-seronegative. The V and J genes are TRBV11-3 and TRBJ2-2, with TRBD2 identical over 8 bases. DNA for the CDR3: TGTGCCAGCAGCCGGACCCCGGGAGGGGCCGGGGAGCTGTTTTTT. It is translated as CASSRTPGGAGELFF.